The clone carrying this TCR beta chain came up many times. As to time point: persistent/refractory GD, antithyroid drugs over 5 years with positive TRAb. Researchers made the TCR library from RNA that was extracted from PBMCs. The collection involved drawing 8 to 9 milliliters of peripheral blood into EDTA tubes. This sample is part of a study of regulatory T cells in long-lasting Graves disease. This CDR3 contains 13 residues. Per the germline V gene, CDR1 is SGHTA and CDR2 is FQGNSA. V lost 0 bases and J lost 2, with 4 bases in between. To make TCR beta libraries, researchers used iRepertoire HTBI primers and Arm-PCR of CDR3 regions. TCRdb passed the multiplex PCR reads through MiXCR, listing each CDR3 protein once. The sample has over 350,000 distinct CDR3 sequences, around 20% seen once.

V usage is TRBV7-2 and J usage is TRBJ2-5; D ambiguous. The clonotype was recovered from a female donor with Graves disease. The specimen comprised peripheral blood mononuclear cells (PBMCs), sampled when the disease was refractory, from a patient treated with antithyroid drugs. CDR3 amino acids: CASSLARQETQYF. The CDR3 nucleotides are TGTGCCAGCAGCTTAGCCCGACAAGAGACCCAGTACTTC.